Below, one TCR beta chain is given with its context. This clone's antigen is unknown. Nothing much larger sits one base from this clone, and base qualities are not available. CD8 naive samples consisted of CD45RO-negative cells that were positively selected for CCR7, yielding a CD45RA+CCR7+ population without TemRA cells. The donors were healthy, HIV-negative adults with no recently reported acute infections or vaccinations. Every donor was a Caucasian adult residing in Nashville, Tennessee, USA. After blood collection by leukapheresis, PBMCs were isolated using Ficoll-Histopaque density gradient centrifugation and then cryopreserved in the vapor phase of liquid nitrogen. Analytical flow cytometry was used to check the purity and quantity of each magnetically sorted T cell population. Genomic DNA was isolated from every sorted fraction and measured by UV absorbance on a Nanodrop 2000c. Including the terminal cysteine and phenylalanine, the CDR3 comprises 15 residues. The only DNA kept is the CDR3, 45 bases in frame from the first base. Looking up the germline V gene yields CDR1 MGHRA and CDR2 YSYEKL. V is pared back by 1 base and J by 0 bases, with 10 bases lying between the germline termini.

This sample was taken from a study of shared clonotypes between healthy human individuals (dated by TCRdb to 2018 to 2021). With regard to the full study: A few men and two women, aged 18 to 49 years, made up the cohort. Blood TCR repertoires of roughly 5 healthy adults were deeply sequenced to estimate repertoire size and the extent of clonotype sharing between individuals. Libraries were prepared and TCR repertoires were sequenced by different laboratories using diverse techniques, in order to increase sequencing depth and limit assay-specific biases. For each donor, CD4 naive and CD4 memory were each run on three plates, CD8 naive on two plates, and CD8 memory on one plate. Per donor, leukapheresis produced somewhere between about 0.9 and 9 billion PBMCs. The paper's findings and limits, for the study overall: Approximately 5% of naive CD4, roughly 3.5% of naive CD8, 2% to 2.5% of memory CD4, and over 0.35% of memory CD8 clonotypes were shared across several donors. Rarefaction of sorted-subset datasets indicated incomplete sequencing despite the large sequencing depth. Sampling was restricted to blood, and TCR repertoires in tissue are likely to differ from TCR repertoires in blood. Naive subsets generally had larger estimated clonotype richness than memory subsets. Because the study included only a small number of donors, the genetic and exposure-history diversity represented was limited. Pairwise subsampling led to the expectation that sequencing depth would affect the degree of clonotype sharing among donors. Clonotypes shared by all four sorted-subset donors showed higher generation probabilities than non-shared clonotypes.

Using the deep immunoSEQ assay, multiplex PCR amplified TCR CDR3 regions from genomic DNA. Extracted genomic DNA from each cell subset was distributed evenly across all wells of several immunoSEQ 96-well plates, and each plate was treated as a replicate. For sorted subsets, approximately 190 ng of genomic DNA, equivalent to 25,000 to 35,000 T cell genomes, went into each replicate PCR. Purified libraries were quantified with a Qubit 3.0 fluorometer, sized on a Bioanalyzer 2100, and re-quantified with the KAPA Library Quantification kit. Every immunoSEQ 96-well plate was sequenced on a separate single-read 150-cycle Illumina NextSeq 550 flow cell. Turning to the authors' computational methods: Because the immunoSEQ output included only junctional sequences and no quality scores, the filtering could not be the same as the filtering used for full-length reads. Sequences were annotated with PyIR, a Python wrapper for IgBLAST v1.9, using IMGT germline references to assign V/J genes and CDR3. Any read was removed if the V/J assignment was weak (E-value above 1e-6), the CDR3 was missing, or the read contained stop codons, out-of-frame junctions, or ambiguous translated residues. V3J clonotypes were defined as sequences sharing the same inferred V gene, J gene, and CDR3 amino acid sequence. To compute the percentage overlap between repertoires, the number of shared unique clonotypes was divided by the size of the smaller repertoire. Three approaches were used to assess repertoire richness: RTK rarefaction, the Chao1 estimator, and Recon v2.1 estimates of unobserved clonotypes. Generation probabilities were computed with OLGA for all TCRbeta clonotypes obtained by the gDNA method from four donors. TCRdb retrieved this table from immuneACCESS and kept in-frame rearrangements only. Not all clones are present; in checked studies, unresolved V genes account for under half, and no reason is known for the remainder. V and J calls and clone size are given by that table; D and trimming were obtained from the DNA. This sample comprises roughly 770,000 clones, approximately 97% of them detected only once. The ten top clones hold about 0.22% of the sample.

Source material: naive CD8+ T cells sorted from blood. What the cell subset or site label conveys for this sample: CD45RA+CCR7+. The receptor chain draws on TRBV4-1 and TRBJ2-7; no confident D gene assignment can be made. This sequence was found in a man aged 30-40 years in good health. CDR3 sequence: CASSQVPITSYEQYF. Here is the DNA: TGCGCCAGCAGCCAAGTCCCCATTACCTCCTACGAGCAGTACTTC.